This T cell receptor beta chain was found in a study of T cells in Graves' hyperthyroidism and ophthalmopathy. Orbital computed tomography, thyroid ultrasound, serum thyroxine and TRAb, and clinical symptoms together informed the diagnoses. CDR1 LNHDA and CDR2 SQIVND come from the germline V gene (reference sequence). The CDR3 is made up of 16 amino acids. V was cut by 7 bases and J by 1 base, with 19 bases left in between. Concerning this clonotype: Its matching antigen is unknown.

Researchers amplified the TCR beta CDR3 regions from RNA transcripts. TCR CDR3 underwent first-round RT-PCR with the HTBI primer set. TCRdb re-derived calls from the multiplex PCR reads in MiXCR, one entry per CDR3 protein. The sample includes roughly 280,000 distinct CDR3 sequences, about a sixth of them seen just once. Findings of the study overall: Most thyroid clonotypes with frequency above 0.001 were detected in blood.

V gene TRBV19 combines with J gene TRBJ1-1, with D tentatively TRBD1 (5 bases). The sequence derives from a woman aged 60 to 75 with Graves' ophthalmopathy. The specimen was blood. CDR3 sequence: CASIPPQGRGNTEAFF. The CDR3 DNA is TGTGCCAGTATCCCCCCTCAGGGTAGAGGGAACACTGAAGCTTTCTTT. The variable domain in full, completed from reference TRBV19 and TRBJ1-1, reads DGGITQSPKYLFRKEGQNVTLSCEQNLNHDAMYWYRQDPGQGLRLIYYSQIVNDFQKGDIAEGYSVSREKKESFPLTVTSAQKNPTAFYLCASIPPQGRGNTEAFFGQGTRLTVV.